The 7 T cell receptor beta chains in this list originate from one sample, sequenced in a study of blood T cell repertoires in COVID-19. Using immunoSEQ multiplex PCR, the repertoire was profiled, and TCRdb retains in-frame clones only, with some absent. The sample consists of some 490,000 clones, approximately 91% of them appearing once. Specimen: PBMCs or T cells enriched from blood (not recorded which). All receptors derive from a woman between 55 and 75 years old who had recovered from COVID-19.

The chain couples TRBV7-9 to TRBJ2-3, with D possibly being TRBD2 (6 bases). V shed 7 bases and J shed 6 bases, with 11 bases lying between them. CDR1 and CDR2 from the germline V gene are SEHNR and FQNEAQ (reference sequence). The CDR3 is 12 amino acids. The CDR3 coding sequence is TGTGCCAGCACCCTTCGGGGGGATACGCAGTATTTT. Translation: CASTLRGDTQYF.

The rearrangement joins TRBV27 to TRBJ2-1, with TRBD2 matching over 12 bases. Germline V gene lookup returns CDR1 MNHEY and CDR2 SMNVEV (reference sequence). The CDR3 has 14 residues. V dropped 5 bases and J dropped 7; count of bases not matched to a gene: 3. DNA for the CDR3: TGTGCCAGCAGTCCTGGACTAGCGGGGAATGAGCAGTTCTTC. It encodes CASSPGLAGNEQFF.

This chain uses TRBV19 with TRBJ1-4; unclear D gene. Trimming removed 6 bases from V and 8 bases from J, with 10 bases in between. Germline loops: CDR1 LNHDA, CDR2 SQIVND (reference sequence). The CDR3 consists of 12 residues. The CDR3 sequence: CASSGEEEKLFF. CDR3 DNA: TGTGCCAGTAGCGGGGAGGAGGAAAAACTGTTTTTT.

The chain recombines TRBV7-2 with TRBJ1-1; D remains unclear. V lost 5 bases and J 1 base, leaving 8 bases between the germline ends. The CDR3 sequence is 13 residues long. Germline V gives CDR1 SGHTA, CDR2 FQGNSA. The CDR3 loop is CASSQAPNTEAFF. As DNA, the CDR3 is TGTGCCAGCAGCCAAGCTCCGAACACTGAAGCTTTCTTT.

In this sample, this clone turned up once. This chain connects TRBV15 to TRBJ1-1; 8 positions agree with TRBD1. Germline assignment: CDR1 LNHNV and CDR2 YYDKDF (reference sequence). Trimming took 6 bases from V and 1 from J; bases not matched to a gene: 7. The CDR3 totals 15 residues. The CDR3 reads CATRAKQGGNTEAFF. The CDR3 DNA follows: TGTGCCACCAGGGCCAAACAGGGGGGGAACACTGAAGCTTTCTTT. Looking up the rest from reference TRBV15 and TRBJ1-1 gives the full variable domain: DAMVIQNPRYQVTQFGKPVTLSCSQTLNHNVMYWYQQKSSQAPKLLFHYYDKDFNNEADTPDNFQSRRPNTSFCFLDIRSPGLGDTAMYLCATRAKQGGNTEAFFGQGTRLTVV.

V is TRBV5-1 and J is TRBJ1-1; the match to TRBD1 covers 7 bases. The CDR3 loop spans 17 amino acids. The germline CDR1 and CDR2 sequences are SGHRS and YFSETQ. V shed 5 bases, J shed 5 bases, and the junction held 18 bases outside the gene matches. The CDR3 DNA is TGCGCCAGCAGTCCTAGGACAGGAGGACCACAGGGGACTGAAGCTTTCTTT. Amino acids: CASSPRTGGPQGTEAFF.

The rearrangement links TRBV4-1 to TRBJ2-1; 8 nucleotides line up with TRBD1. This CDR3 is built from 17 residues. V shed 1 base and J 5 bases; nucleotides not matched to a gene: 10. Germline V lookup: CDR1 MGHRA, CDR2 YSYEKL. CDR3 DNA sequence: TGCGCCAGCAGCCAAGCCACCGACAGGGGCACACACAATGAGCAGTTCTTC. It yields the protein CASSQATDRGTHNEQFF.